This T cell receptor beta chain came from a study of human T cells and chemical hapten exposure. About the research overall: 2% DPC was applied to around 2 cm by around 2 cm of upper inner arm skin for sensitization. Patients, predominantly female, presented with alopecia areata, totalis or universalis.

Stated time point: patch test 3, about 24 weeks after DPC sensitization. Treatment here: therapeutic diphenylcyclopropenone sensitization with weekly scalp DPC. At least ten counts were recorded for this clonotype. The library tagged each cDNA molecule with unique molecular identifiers. TCRdb reanalysed the RACE reads using MiXCR and keeps one entry per CDR3 protein. In the table there are about 82,000 distinct CDR3 sequences, about an eighth of which are singletons. The CDR3 has 16 residues. The germline CDR1 and CDR2 sequences are KGHSH and LQKENI. With 0 bases removed from V and 6 bases from J, the gap between germline ends came to 14 bases.

The rearrangement links TRBV18 to TRBJ2-2, with a possible D match to TRBD2 (6 bases). The sequence derives from a woman aged 45-60 years with alopecia areata. Some clones in this sample may be carry-over from other donors' samples. The sample here was whole blood, taken in connection with sensitization to the hapten diphenylcyclopropenone (DPC). The CDR3 spells CASSPPQGGLAGELFF. The CDR3 DNA sequence: TGTGCCAGCTCACCACCACAAGGAGGGCTGGCCGGGGAGCTGTTTTTT.